The sample holds one count of the clone carrying this TCR beta chain. CDR1 is SGHRS, CDR2 YFSETQ, per germline. This CDR3 is 14 amino acids long. With 0 bases removed from V and 2 bases from J, the gap between germline ends came to 9 bases. This sample is part of a study of T cell changes during pregnancy in multiple sclerosis. TCRdb keeps only in-frame clones here, not all; method: immunoSEQ multiplex PCR. The data show tens of thousands of clones, 93% seen once. The V call is TRBV5-1, the J call TRBJ2-7; D gene uncertain. This sequence was found in a female donor with multiple sclerosis, enrolled in a pregnancy study. Sequencing was performed on CD8+ T cells from peripheral blood mononuclear cells, taken in the third trimester of pregnancy. The CDR3, as DNA: TGCGCCAGCAGCTTGGGGGCAGAAGCCTACGAGCAGTACTTC. This codes for CASSLGAEAYEQYF.